Listed below are T cell receptor beta chains from one sample, sequenced in a study of T cell responses to AZD1222 COVID-19 vaccine. Profiling relied on immunoSEQ multiplex PCR, and the TCRdb table lists in-frame clones only, not all of them. Counted here are more than 95,000 clones, approximately 88% occurring once; the ten biggest clones make up around 8.7%. This specimen consisted of peripheral blood, obtained on day 0 of AZD1222 vaccination. Every receptor here comes from an adult in good health. Each CDR3 is given with its conserved first and last residue. A D gene is named only where the DNA matches it firmly. Rows give clone size only sometimes, using once, few, many, or a class for an expanded clone.

>TRBJ1-1|TRBV7-9|NA|NA|14
CASSFPQRGTEAFF
TGTGCCAGCAGCTTTCCCCAGAGGGGCACTGAAGCTTTCTTT
>TRBJ2-1|TRBV4-3|NA|TRBD2|19
CASSQGTSGPPTGYNEQFF
TGCGCCAGCAGCCAAGGGACTAGCGGGCCCCCGACCGGATACAATGAGCAGTTCTTC
>TRBJ1-4|TRBV15|NA|TRBD1|15
CATSSPGQGSEKLFF
TGTGCCACCAGCAGCCCGGGACAGGGGTCTGAAAAACTGTTTTTT
>TRBJ1-1|TRBV12-2|NA|NA|15
CASRLRWGRVAEAFF
TGTGCAAGTCGCTTAAGATGGGGGAGGGTGGCCGAAGCTTTCTTT
>TRBJ2-3|TRBV7-2|NA|TRBD1|16
CASSLEGAGFRGTQYF
TGTGCCAGCAGCTTAGAGGGGGCGGGCTTTCGGGGTACGCAGTATTTT
>TRBJ1-2|TRBV7-8|NA|TRBD1|12
CASSFDRGGYTF
TGTGCCAGCAGCTTTGACAGGGGCGGCTACACCTTC
>TRBJ2-7|TRBV7-3|few|NA|14
CASSRGMRGNEQYF
TGTGCCAGCAGCCGAGGGATGCGGGGTAACGAGCAGTACTTC
>TRBJ2-3|TRBV29-1|NA|NA|15
CSVEDPEGSRNTQYF
TGCAGCGTTGAAGATCCCGAGGGGTCCCGGAATACGCAGTATTTT
>TRBJ1-1|TRBV7-9|NA|TRBD1|15
CASSLGGGGNTEAFF
TGTGCCAGCAGCTTAGGAGGGGGCGGGAACACTGAAGCTTTCTTT
>TRBJ2-1|TRBV7-3|NA|TRBD2|14
CASGRGGEYNEQFF
TGTGCCAGCGGACGGGGGGGCGAATACAATGAGCAGTTCTTC
>TRBJ1-2|TRBV28|NA|TRBD1|15
CASSFTGQGGYGYTF
TGTGCCAGCAGTTTTACGGGACAGGGAGGCTATGGCTACACCTTC
>TRBJ2-3|TRBV28|NA|TRBD2|16
CASSFASGASTDTQYF
TGTGCCAGCAGTTTTGCTAGCGGGGCTAGCACAGATACGCAGTATTTT
>TRBJ1-3|TRBV28|NA|NA|15
CASSAGYRAGNTIYF
TGTGCCAGCAGCGCCGGCTACAGGGCTGGAAACACCATATATTTT
>TRBJ1-2|TRBV6-2/TRBV6-3|once|NA|14
CASSLWTRTEGYTF
TGTGCCAGCAGTTTGTGGACCAGGACGGAAGGCTACACCTTC
>TRBJ1-2|TRBV7-9|NA|NA|12
CASSLWTQGYTF
TGTGCCAGCAGCTTATGGACACAAGGCTACACCTTC
>TRBJ2-1|TRBV7-2|NA|NA|15
CASTSEGVSYNEQFF
TGTGCCAGCACCTCTGAGGGGGTCTCCTACAATGAGCAGTTCTTC
>TRBJ1-2|TRBV24-1|once|NA|14
CATSPRTLNYGYTF
TGTGCCACCAGTCCCCGGACACTTAACTATGGCTACACCTTC
>TRBJ1-1|TRBV6-1|NA|NA|16
CASSEAETSWMGEAFF
TGTGCCAGCAGTGAAGCCGAAACCTCATGGATGGGTGAAGCTTTCTTT
>TRBJ1-1|TRBV3-1/TRBV3-2|NA|NA|15
CASSPFRNLNTEAFF
TGTGCCAGCAGCCCGTTTCGAAATCTGAACACTGAAGCTTTCTTT
>TRBJ1-5|TRBV2|NA|NA|15
CASSEVLGGNQPQHF
TGTGCCAGCAGTGAAGTTCTCGGGGGAAATCAGCCCCAGCATTTT
>TRBJ2-3|TRBV5-1|NA|NA|14
CASSFHRVGDTQYF
TGCGCCAGCAGCTTTCACAGGGTAGGAGATACGCAGTATTTT
>TRBJ2-7|TRBV6-2/TRBV6-3|once|NA|14
CASSYSRLLYEQYF
TGTGCCAGCAGTTACTCTCGACTCTTATACGAGCAGTACTTC
>TRBJ2-7|TRBV5-1|NA|TRBD2|16
CASSLARLAGVYEQYF
TGCGCCAGCAGCTTGGCCCGACTAGCGGGGGTCTACGAGCAGTACTTC
>TRBJ2-2|TRBV15|NA|NA|12
CATSSLGRELFF
TGTGCCACCAGCAGCCTAGGCCGGGAGCTGTTTTTT
>TRBJ1-4|TRBV2|NA|NA|14
CASSPRLGNEKLFF
TGTGCCAGCAGTCCCAGGTTGGGTAATGAAAAACTGTTTTTT
>TRBJ2-5|TRBV5-4|NA|TRBD2|18
CASSLGLAGVRAGETQYF
TGTGCCAGCAGCTTGGGCCTAGCGGGGGTGAGGGCTGGGGAGACCCAGTACTTC
>TRBJ1-2|TRBV7-8|NA|NA|12
CASSGHSYGYTF
TGTGCCAGCAGCGGACACAGCTATGGCTACACCTTC
>TRBJ1-6|TRBV30|once|TRBD1|13
CAWRGQPYSPLHF
TGTGCCTGGAGGGGACAGCCTTATTCACCCCTCCACTTT
>TRBJ2-1|TRBV5-1|NA|TRBD2|17
CASSWGLAGDSYNEQFF
TGCGCCAGCAGCTGGGGACTAGCGGGGGACTCCTACAATGAGCAGTTCTTC
>TRBJ2-7|TRBV28|NA|NA|15
CASSYRGEGAYEQYF
TGTGCCAGCAGTTATAGGGGGGAAGGGGCCTACGAGCAGTACTTC
>TRBJ1-2|TRBV5-8|NA|NA|13
CASSLRGPYGYTF
TGTGCCAGCAGCTTACGAGGGCCCTATGGCTACACCTTC
>TRBJ1-1|TRBV11-2|NA|NA|14
CASSRLKSRTEAFF
TGTGCCAGCAGCCGGCTTAAGTCCCGCACTGAAGCTTTCTTT
>TRBJ2-2|TRBV6-2/TRBV6-3|NA|NA|11
CASSFPGRLFF
TGTGCCAGCAGTTTTCCCGGGCGGCTGTTTTTT
>TRBJ2-5|TRBV2|NA|TRBD2|14
CAGDGTSGQETQYF
TGTGCCGGCGACGGGACTAGCGGACAAGAGACCCAGTACTTC
>TRBJ1-4|TRBV19|NA|TRBD1|14
CASSDRGGSGKLFF
TGTGCCAGTAGCGACAGGGGAGGGTCGGGAAAACTGTTTTTT
>TRBJ1-4|TRBV6-5|NA|NA|16
CASSYSAGGLNEKLFF
TGTGCCAGCAGTTACTCGGCGGGGGGCCTTAATGAAAAACTGTTTTTT
>TRBJ1-1|TRBV11-2|NA|NA|12
CASSFTHTEAFF
TGTGCCAGCAGCTTTACTCACACTGAAGCTTTCTTT
>TRBJ1-4|TRBV28|NA|NA|14
CASSQVRGDEKLFF
TGTGCCAGCAGTCAAGTGAGGGGGGATGAAAAACTGTTTTTT
>TRBJ2-3|TRBV9|NA|NA|16
CASSVARAGTPDTQYF
TGTGCCAGCAGCGTAGCTCGGGCAGGGACCCCAGATACGCAGTATTTT
>TRBJ1-5|TRBV5-6|NA|TRBD1|15
CASSKQGASNQPQHF
TGTGCCAGCAGCAAACAGGGGGCTAGCAATCAGCCCCAGCATTTT
>TRBJ1-1|TRBV19|NA|NA|14
CASSTEDLRSEAFF
TGTGCCAGTAGTACAGAGGACCTTCGCTCTGAAGCTTTCTTT
>TRBJ2-5|TRBV9|NA|NA|14
CASSVGQIQETQYF
TGTGCCAGCAGCGTAGGGCAGATTCAAGAGACCCAGTACTTC